The 13 T cell receptor beta chains below all came from one sample that was sequenced in a study of CD8+CD57+ T cells in acquired aplastic anemia. TCR beta VDJ and CDR3 profiles were obtained from a genomic DNA template. TCRdb re-analysed the reads in MiXCR, keeping a single row per CDR3 protein. This table holds fewer than 150,000 distinct CDR3 sequences, around 48% found once. The sequencing input was sorted CD4+, CD8+, or CD8+CD57+ T cells (not recorded which) from PBMCs. These receptors all stem from a human donor in good health, serving as a control.

There are many counts of this clonotype. The V gene is TRBV12-3 or TRBV12-4, the J gene TRBJ1-1, with D hard to call. Trimming took 5 bases from V and 8 from J, leaving 18 bases between them. This CDR3 is 14 amino acids long. The CDR3: CASSPSPPGDEAFF. CDR3 coding DNA: TGTGCCAGCAGTCCCTCCCCCCCGGGAGACGAAGCTTTCTTT.

The rearrangement links TRBV29-1 to TRBJ1-2; D remains unclear. The CDR3 has 10 residues. Germline CDR1 is SQVTM and CDR2 is ANQGSEA. The V end lost 3 bases, the J end lost 7 bases, and 6 bases lay between the germline ends. CDR3 in DNA: TGCAGCGTTGACTCGGGTGGCTACACCTTC. Protein product: CSVDSGGYTF.

This clonotype was seen a few times. Given a much more abundant clone one base away, this may be a read error. The chain is built from TRBV12-3 or TRBV12-4 and TRBJ1-2; perhaps TRBD1 as D (5 bases). Trimming pared 3 bases from V and 8 bases from J, leaving 22 bases between. This CDR3 contains 16 residues. The CDR3 sequence is CASSLRDGRPPWGYTF. CDR3 nucleotides: TGTGCCAGCAGTTTGAGGGACGGACGACCTCCGTGGGGCTACACCTTC.

Notes on this clonotype: Germline is not matched at one junction end, which may reflect a read error. The chain carries TRBV2 and TRBJ1-1; D unclear. Per germline, CDR1 SNHLY and CDR2 FYNNEI. This CDR3 spans 12 amino acids. The CDR3 coding sequence is TGTGCCAGCACGTTTTTGAACACTGAAGCTTCCTTT. This gives the protein CASTFLNTEASF.

This clonotype was seen repeatedly, ten times or more. The chain links TRBV12-3 or TRBV12-4 to TRBJ1-5, with D unclear. There are 13 residues in the CDR3. Deletions cut 6 bases from V and 0 bases from J, with 6 bases between. CDR3 protein: CASSPYSNQPQHF. In DNA form, the CDR3 reads TGTGCCAGCAGCCCTTATAGCAATCAGCCCCAGCATTTT.

This clonotype was detected many times. The rearrangement uses TRBV15 and TRBJ1-4; D possibly corresponds to TRBD1 (6 bases). Trimming left V 0 bases short and J 7 bases short, with 12 bases between. The CDR3 is 15 residues long. Germline CDR1 LNHNV, CDR2 YYDKDF (reference sequence). CDR3 DNA: TGTGCCACCAGCAGAGATCGGGGGGCCGGTGAAAAACTGTTTTTT. Translation gives CATSRDRGAGEKLFF.

Ten or more counts support this clonotype. The chain joins TRBV20-1 to TRBJ2-5; possibly TRBD1 for D (5 bases). V gave up 6 bases and J gave up 4 bases, with 15 bases separating them. This CDR3 comprises 13 residues. The V gene's germline CDR1 is DFQATT and CDR2 SNEGSKA (reference sequence). The CDR3 nucleotides are TGCAGTGCCGGTAGACAGTCAGGAGAGACCCAGTACTTC. Its protein is CSAGRQSGETQYF.

At least ten counts were recorded for this clonotype. The gene calls are TRBV14 and TRBJ1-1; D is possibly TRBD1 (6 bases). V lost 8 bases and J 4 bases, leaving 20 bases between the germline ends. The CDR3 runs to 15 residues. CDR1 and CDR2 from the germline V gene are SGHDN and FVKESK. This CDR3 is CASCRGIILVTEAFF. In DNA, the CDR3 is TGTGCCAGCTGCAGGGGCATTATTTTGGTCACTGAAGCTTTCTTT.

Turning to this clonotype: A single base separates this from a much larger clone, so it may be a read error. The V call is TRBV3-1, the J call TRBJ1-5; weak D call: TRBD1 (6 bases). Looked up from germline, CDR1 is LGHDT and CDR2 is YNNKEL (reference sequence). The CDR3 is 14 amino acids. Trimming took 4 bases from V and 5 from J, leaving 12 bases between them. The CDR3 spells CASSRQESDQPQHF. The CDR3 DNA follows: TGTGCCAGCAGCCGACAGGAAAGCGATCAGCCCCAGCATTTT.

This clonotype was found a few times. This rearrangement joins TRBV12-1 to TRBJ2-4; the table assigns TRBD1, which was not confirmed against the DNA. TRBV12-1 is a pseudogene segment. The CDR3 has 18 amino acids. CDR3 bases: TGTGCCAGCAGCTTTGGGGGGAAATCTATTCTAGCCAAAAACATTCAGTACTTC. Encoded protein: CASSFGGKSILAKNIQYF.

This clonotype was detected ten times or more. This rearrangement joins TRBV3-1 to TRBJ2-5; no reliable D call. This CDR3 region has 14 residues. Trimming took 1 base from V and 2 from J, leaving 8 bases between them. Germline assignment: CDR1 LGHDT and CDR2 YNNKEL (reference sequence). The DNA of the CDR3 is TGTGCCAGCAGCCAAGGGTTCAGTCAAGAGACCCAGTACTTC. Protein product: CASSQGFSQETQYF.

This clonotype was counted at least ten times. Here the CDR3 reads CASRTPGQANLAEQYV. DNA of the CDR3: TGTGCCAGCAGGACACCGGGACAGGCGAACCTGGCCGAGCAGTACGTC. The rearrangement joins TRBV6-1 to TRBJ2-7; 8 bases are a match to TRBD1. CDR1 MNHNS and CDR2 SASEGT come from the germline V gene. This CDR3 has 16 residues. Unmatched junction bases numbered 16, after V lost 6 bases and J lost 6 bases.

Many counts were recorded for this clonotype. V gene TRBV6-6 combines with J gene TRBJ2-7; weak D call: TRBD2 (6 bases). Germline V lookup: CDR1 MNHNY, CDR2 SVGAGI (reference sequence). The CDR3 is 15 residues long. V was shortened by 1 base and J by 3 bases, with 13 bases between the two germline ends. This chain's CDR3 is CASSYYAGRFYEQYF. The CDR3 coding sequence is TGTGCCAGCAGTTACTATGCAGGGAGGTTCTACGAGCAGTACTTC.